This T cell receptor beta chain comes out of a study of blood T cell repertoires in COVID-19. Turning to the study itself: Acute and convalescent COVID-19 samples came from the United States, Italy and Spain. Nucleic acid was either cDNA or gDNA, and it came from T cells, B-cell-depleted T cells, or PBMCs.

Germline V gene data show CDR1 as SGHNT and CDR2 as YYREEE (reference sequence). The trim removed 0 bases at V and 1 base at J, leaving 0 bases unmatched. CDR3 length: 15 residues. In the authors' methods: Nucleated cell counts were estimated from reference gene primer amplification. The method was immunoSEQ multiplex PCR; TCRdb's version includes in-frame clones alone and lacks a portion of them. V and J calls and clone size are those listed in that table; D and trimming were worked out from the DNA. The table includes about 410,000 clones, about nine tenths detected once. Sequencing was carried out using peripheral blood. The sequence came from a woman aged 25 to 39 with active or convalescent COVID-19. The rearrangement uses TRBV5-4 and TRBJ2-2; TRBD1 matches at 7 bases. Here the CDR3 reads CASSLGQGNTGELFF. The CDR3 bases are TGTGCCAGCAGCTTGGGACAGGGGAACACCGGGGAGCTGTTTTTT.